The entry that follows covers one T cell receptor (beta chain) sequence. The target antigen is unknown. The TCRbeta library incorporated unique molecular identifiers. TCRdb re-called the PCR reads through MiXCR, storing one row per CDR3 protein. This sample has about 830,000 distinct CDR3 sequences, with 15% to 20% found just once. Per the germline V gene, CDR1 is SGHAT and CDR2 is FQDESV (reference sequence). Trimming took off 3 bases at V and 2 bases at J, with 11 bases between the two ends. The CDR3 contains 14 residues. This record belongs to a study of T-cell reconstitution after alpha-beta-depleted transplantation in children. Overall study results and limits: A year post-transplant, T-cell counts and diversity derived mostly from newly produced T cells.

Sequences were derived from PBMCs, mostly from graft donor cells, sampled 360 days after TCRalphabeta/CD19-depleted stem cell transplant. The sequence was obtained from a male patient between 5 and 17 years old who had a stem cell transplant for acute lymphoblastic leukemia, so the T cells may come from the graft donor. J is TRBJ2-7 and V is TRBV11-1; D uncertain. The DNA of the CDR3 is TGTGCCAGCAGCTTGGAAGGGAACACCTACGAGCAGTACTTC. It translates to CASSLEGNTYEQYF. Full variable domain (remainder filled in from reference TRBV11-1 and TRBJ2-7): EAEVAQSPRYKITEKSQAVAFWCDPISGHATLYWYRQILGQGPELLVQFQDESVVDDSQLPKDRFSAERLKGVDSTLKIQPAELGDSAMYLCASSLEGNTYEQYFGPGTRLTVT.